This T cell receptor beta chain was sequenced for a study of graft-versus-host responses after intestinal transplantation. About the study: Transplantation in recipients was multivisceral, liver-intestinal, or isolated intestinal.

This CDR3 has 16 amino acids. Germline CDR1 reads MDHEN; CDR2 reads SYDVKM. V dropped 2 bases and J dropped 4; count of bases not matched to a gene: 8. General observations from the study: An association linked early post-transplant HvG declines with peak circulating GvH clone levels. GvH clones were found in recipient marrow; some appeared first in ileum or blood.

Sequencing was performed with immunoSEQ multiplex PCR; in TCRdb, only in-frame clones are kept and a portion is missing. The sample carries 75,000 to 100,000 clones, around 86% recorded once. With respect to this clone: Its antigen is currently unknown.

The receptor comes from a human donor who received an intestinal transplant. This sequence joins TRBV28 and TRBJ1-1; 9 bases are a match to TRBD1. The sample here was unstimulated CD8+ T cells sorted from spleen or lymph node cells, taken before intestinal transplant. CDR3 residues: CASSLGLQGAGTEAFF. The CDR3 DNA sequence: TGTGCCAGCAGTTTAGGCCTACAGGGGGCAGGCACTGAAGCTTTCTTT.